The next 8 T cell receptor beta chains were all read from a single sample in a study of TIL therapy for anti-PD-1-resistant metastatic lung cancer. Time point in this sample: pre-treatment sample, taken before nivolumab and TIL therapy. This was the immunoSEQ v3 assay. Some clones are missing from TCRdb's copy, which holds only in-frame ones; the method was immunoSEQ multiplex PCR. The sample shows about 60,000 clones, around 87% of them seen only once. Specimen: blood, collected at baseline. The receptors were gathered from a person aged 25-85 years with non-small cell lung cancer.

This clone has only a few counts. The genes are TRBV4-2 and TRBJ1-5; 7 nucleotides align to TRBD1. The trim removed 5 bases at V and 5 bases at J, leaving 9 bases unmatched. CDR1 and CDR2 (germline): LGHNA, YNFKEQ. CDR3 length: 15 residues. CDR3 coding DNA: TGTGCCAGCAGCAGAGGGACAGATTCTGATCAGCCCCAGCATTTT. This translates into CASSRGTDSDQPQHF.

This clone appeared once. The chain is built from TRBV27 and TRBJ2-2; D gene uncertain. Germline values: CDR1 MNHEY, CDR2 SMNVEV (reference sequence). This CDR3 has 12 residues. V was cut by 4 bases and J by 6 bases, with 6 bases left in between. The CDR3 coding sequence is TGTGCCAGCAGTTGGGGTTCCGGGGAGCTGTTTTTT. As protein: CASSWGSGELFF.

The V and J genes are TRBV2 and TRBJ2-7, with 9 bases identical to TRBD1. The J segment lost 5 bases and the V segment lost 6 bases, leaving 14 bases of the junction unmatched. CDR1 is SNHLY, CDR2 FYNNEI, per germline. This CDR3 is built from 16 residues. CDR3 amino acids: CASRPGQGGPQNEQYF. CDR3 bases: TGTGCCAGCAGACCGGGACAGGGAGGACCCCAAAACGAGCAGTACTTC.

V and J are TRBV7-9 and TRBJ1-2; D remains ambiguous. The CDR3 contains 14 residues. V was pared by 3 bases and J by 2 bases, with 10 bases between. The germline gives CDR1 SEHNR, CDR2 FQNEAQ (reference sequence). CDR3 DNA sequence: TGTGCCAGCAGCTTCCCTTTAGAGAACTATGGCTACACCTTC. Translated: CASSFPLENYGYTF.

The rearrangement links TRBV11-2 to TRBJ1-4, with D maybe TRBD1 (5 bases). The CDR3 runs to 12 residues. CDR1 and CDR2 from the germline V gene are SGHAT and FQNNGV. The V end lost 5 bases, the J end lost 6 bases, and 7 bases lay between the germline ends. This chain's CDR3 is CASSGRDEKLFF. The DNA for the CDR3 is TGTGCCAGCAGCGGCAGGGATGAAAAACTGTTTTTT.

J is TRBJ2-5 and V is TRBV28, with TRBD2 matching over 12 bases. Germline V gene sequence: CDR1 MDHEN, CDR2 SYDVKM. After removal of 3 bases from V and 5 bases from J, the junction contained 13 bases not matched to a gene. The CDR3 runs to 18 residues. The CDR3 is CASSFISLAGGWQETQYF. Here the CDR3 DNA reads TGTGCCAGCAGTTTTATTAGCCTAGCGGGAGGGTGGCAGGAGACCCAGTACTTC.

The chain combines TRBV27 with TRBJ1-1; no firm D call. CDR3 length equals 13 residues. Trimming left V 6 bases short and J 1 base short, with 9 bases between. CDR1 and CDR2 from the germline V gene are MNHEY and SMNVEV (reference sequence). Written as DNA, the CDR3 is TGTGCCAGCAGGGTGGCAGCGAACACTGAAGCTTTCTTT. It translates to CASRVAANTEAFF.

The J gene is TRBJ1-2, the V gene TRBV28; D gene unclear. There are 13 residues in the CDR3. V shed 3 bases and J shed 0 bases, with 5 bases lying between them. Germline values: CDR1 MDHEN, CDR2 SYDVKM. Here the CDR3 DNA reads TGTGCCAGCAGTTTTGGAGCTAACTATGGCTACACCTTC. The encoded protein is CASSFGANYGYTF.